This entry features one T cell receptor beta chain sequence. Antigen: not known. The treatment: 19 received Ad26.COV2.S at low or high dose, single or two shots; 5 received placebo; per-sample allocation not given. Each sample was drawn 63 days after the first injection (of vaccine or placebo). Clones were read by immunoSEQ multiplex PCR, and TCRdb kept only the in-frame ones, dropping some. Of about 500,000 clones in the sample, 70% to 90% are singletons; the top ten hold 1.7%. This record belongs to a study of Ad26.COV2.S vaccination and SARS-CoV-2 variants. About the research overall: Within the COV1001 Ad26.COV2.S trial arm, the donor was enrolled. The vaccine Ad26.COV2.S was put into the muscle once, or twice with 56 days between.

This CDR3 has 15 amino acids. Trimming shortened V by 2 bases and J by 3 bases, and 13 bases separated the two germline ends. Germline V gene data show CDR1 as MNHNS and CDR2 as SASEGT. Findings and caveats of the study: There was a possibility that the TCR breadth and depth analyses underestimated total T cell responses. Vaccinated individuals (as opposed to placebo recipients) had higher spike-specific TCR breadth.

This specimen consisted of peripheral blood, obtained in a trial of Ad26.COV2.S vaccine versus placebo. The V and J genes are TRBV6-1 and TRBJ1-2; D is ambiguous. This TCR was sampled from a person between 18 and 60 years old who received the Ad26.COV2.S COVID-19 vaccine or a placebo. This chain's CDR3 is CASSETGHNYYGYTF. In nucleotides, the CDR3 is TGTGCCAGCAGTGAAACGGGTCACAACTACTATGGCTACACCTTC.